This T cell receptor beta chain is from a study of shared clonotypes between healthy human individuals. Only CD45RO-negative cells positively selected for CCR7 counted as naive CD8 cells, so terminally differentiated effector memory CD45RA+ cells were excluded. Here immunoSEQ multiplex PCR was the method, and the copy in TCRdb shows in-frame clones only, minus some. The sample includes some 2,000,000 clones, about 95% of them seen just once. From germline, CDR1 is SEHNR and CDR2 FQNEAQ (reference sequence). The CDR3 spans 14 residues. V lost 5 bases, J lost 0 bases, and 9 bases lay in between. The origin of this receptor is a young man in good health. Material for sequencing was naive CD8+ T cells sorted from blood. J is TRBJ2-3 and V is TRBV7-9, with D unclear. In DNA, the CDR3 is TGTGCCAGCAGCCCGGCGGTGAGCACAGATACGCAGTATTTT. Amino acids: CASSPAVSTDTQYF. Supplemented by reference TRBV7-9 and TRBJ2-3, the full variable domain reads DTGVSQNPRHKITKRGQNVTFRCDPISEHNRLYWYRQTLGQGPEFLTYFQNEAQLEKSRLLSDRFSAERPKGSFSTLEIQRTEQGDSAMYLCASSPAVSTDTQYFGPGTRLTVL.